This T cell receptor (beta chain) was identified in a study of control samples from healthy donors and cancer patients. Clones were sequenced by immunoSEQ multiplex PCR, and TCRdb holds only the in-frame ones, with some missing. The sample includes about 71,000 clones, 85% to 90% seen only once; the top ten take about 19%. Germline CDR1 and CDR2: SEHNR and FQNEAQ (reference sequence). Between the trimmed V and J ends, which lost 0 bases and 3 bases, there was a span of 9 bases. CDR3 length equals 15 residues. This TCR was sampled from a man aged 55 to 70 with lung cancer. The V call is TRBV7-9, the J call TRBJ1-5, with D possibly being TRBD1 (6 bases). Sequenced sample: PBMCs. DNA for the CDR3: TGTGCCAGCAGCTTAGCGGGACAAGTCAATCAGCCCCAGCATTTT. Translation: CASSLAGQVNQPQHF.